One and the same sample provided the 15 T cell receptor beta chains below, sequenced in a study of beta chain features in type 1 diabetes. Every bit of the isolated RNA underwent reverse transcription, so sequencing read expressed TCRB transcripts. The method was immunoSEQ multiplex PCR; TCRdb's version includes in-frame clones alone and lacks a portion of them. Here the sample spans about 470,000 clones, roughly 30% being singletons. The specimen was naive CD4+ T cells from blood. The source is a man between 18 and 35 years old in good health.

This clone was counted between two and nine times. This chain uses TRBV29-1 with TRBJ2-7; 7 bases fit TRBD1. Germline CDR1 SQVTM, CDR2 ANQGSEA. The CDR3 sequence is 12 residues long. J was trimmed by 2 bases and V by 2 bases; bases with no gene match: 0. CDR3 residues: CSVEQGAYEQYF. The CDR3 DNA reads TGCAGCGTTGAACAGGGGGCCTACGAGCAGTACTTC.

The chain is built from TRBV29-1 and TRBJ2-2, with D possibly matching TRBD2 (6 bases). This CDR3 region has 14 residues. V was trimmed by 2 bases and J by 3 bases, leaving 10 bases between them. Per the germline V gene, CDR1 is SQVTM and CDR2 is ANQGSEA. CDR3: CSVELGSYTGELFF. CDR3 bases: TGCAGCGTTGAACTCGGGAGTTACACCGGGGAGCTGTTTTTT.

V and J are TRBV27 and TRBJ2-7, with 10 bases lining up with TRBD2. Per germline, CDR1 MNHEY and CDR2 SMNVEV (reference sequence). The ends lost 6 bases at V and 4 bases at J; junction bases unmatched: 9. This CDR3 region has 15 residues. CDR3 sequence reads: CASSPRASGRYEQYF. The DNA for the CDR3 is TGTGCCAGCAGCCCCCGGGCTAGCGGGAGATACGAGCAGTACTTC.

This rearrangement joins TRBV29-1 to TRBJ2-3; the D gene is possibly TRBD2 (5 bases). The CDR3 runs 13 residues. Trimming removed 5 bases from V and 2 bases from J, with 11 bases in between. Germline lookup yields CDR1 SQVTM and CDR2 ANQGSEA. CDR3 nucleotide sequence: TGCAGCGTTTCGCGGGTACTCACAGATACGCAGTATTTT. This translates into CSVSRVLTDTQYF.

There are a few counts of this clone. The CDR3 nucleotides read TGTGCCTGGAAGGGCGTTGGCAAAAACATTCAGTACTTC. It translates to CAWKGVGKNIQYF. This chain uses TRBV30 with TRBJ2-4, with D unclear. Germline loops: CDR1 GTSNPN, CDR2 SVGIG (reference sequence). The CDR3 is made up of 13 amino acids. Trimming pared 4 bases from V and 3 bases from J, leaving 10 bases between.

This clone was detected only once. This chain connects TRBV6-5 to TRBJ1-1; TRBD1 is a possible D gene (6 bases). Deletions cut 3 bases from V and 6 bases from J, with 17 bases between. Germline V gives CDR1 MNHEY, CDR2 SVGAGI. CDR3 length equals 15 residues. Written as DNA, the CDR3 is TGTGCCAGCAGTTATGGGTACAGGGTACCGTCTGAAGCTTTCTTT. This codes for CASSYGYRVPSEAFF.

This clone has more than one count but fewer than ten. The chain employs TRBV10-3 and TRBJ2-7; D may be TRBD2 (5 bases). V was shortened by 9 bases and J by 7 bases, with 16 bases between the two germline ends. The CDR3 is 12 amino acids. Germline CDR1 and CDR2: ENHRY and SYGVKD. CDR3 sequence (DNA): TGTGCCATACCCAGGACGTCGGGGGAGCAGTACTTC. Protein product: CAIPRTSGEQYF.

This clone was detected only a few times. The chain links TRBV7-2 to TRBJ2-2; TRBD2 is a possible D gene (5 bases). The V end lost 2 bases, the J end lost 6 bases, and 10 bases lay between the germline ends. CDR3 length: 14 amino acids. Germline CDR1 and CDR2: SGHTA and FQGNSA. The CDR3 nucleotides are TGTGCCAGCAGCTTATCGATGAGGGCCGGGGAGCTGTTTTTT. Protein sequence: CASSLSMRAGELFF.

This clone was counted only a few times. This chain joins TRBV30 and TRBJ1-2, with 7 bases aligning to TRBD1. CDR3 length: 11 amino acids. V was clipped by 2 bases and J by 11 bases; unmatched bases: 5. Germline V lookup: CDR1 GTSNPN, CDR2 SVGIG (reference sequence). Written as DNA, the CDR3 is TGTGCCTGGAGTTCGGGACAGCTATACACCTTC. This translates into CAWSSGQLYTF.

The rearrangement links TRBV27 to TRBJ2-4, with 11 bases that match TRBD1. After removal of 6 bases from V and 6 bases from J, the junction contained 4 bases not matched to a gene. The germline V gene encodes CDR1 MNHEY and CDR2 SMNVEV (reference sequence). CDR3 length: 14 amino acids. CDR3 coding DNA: TGTGCCAGCAGGGGGACAGGGGGAAGAAACATTCAGTACTTC. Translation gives CASRGTGGRNIQYF.

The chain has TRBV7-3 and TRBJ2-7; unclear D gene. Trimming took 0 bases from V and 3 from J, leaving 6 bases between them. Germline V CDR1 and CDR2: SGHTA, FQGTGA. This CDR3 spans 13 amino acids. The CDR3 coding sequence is TGTGCCAGCAGCTTAACGCCCAGCTACGAGCAGTACTTC. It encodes CASSLTPSYEQYF.

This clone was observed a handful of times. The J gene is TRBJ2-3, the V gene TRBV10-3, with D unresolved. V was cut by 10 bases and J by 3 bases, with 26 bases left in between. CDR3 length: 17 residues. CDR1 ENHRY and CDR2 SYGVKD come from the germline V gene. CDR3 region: CATLDWHYPERTDTQYF. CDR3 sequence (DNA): TGTGCCACCCTTGATTGGCACTACCCCGAGCGTACAGATACGCAGTATTTT.

In nucleotides, the CDR3 is TGTGCCAGCAGCGTAGTAGCGGCCTCCTACGAGCAGTACTTC. Its protein product is CASSVVAASYEQYF. This rearrangement joins TRBV9 to TRBJ2-7; D is perhaps TRBD2 (6 bases). The CDR3 loop spans 14 amino acids. V was cut by 0 bases and J by 0 bases, with 7 bases left in between. Germline-derived CDR1 and CDR2 are SGDLS and YYNGEE.

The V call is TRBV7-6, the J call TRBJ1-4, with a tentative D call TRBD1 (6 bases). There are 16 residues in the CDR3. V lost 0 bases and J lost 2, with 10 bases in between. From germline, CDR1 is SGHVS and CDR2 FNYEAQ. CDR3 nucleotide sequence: TGTGCCAGCAGCTTAGCGACAGGAGGTACTAATGAAAAACTGTTTTTT. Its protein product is CASSLATGGTNEKLFF.

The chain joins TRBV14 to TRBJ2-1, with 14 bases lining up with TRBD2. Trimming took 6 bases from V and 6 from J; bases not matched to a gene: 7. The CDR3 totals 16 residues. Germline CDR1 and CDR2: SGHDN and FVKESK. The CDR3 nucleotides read TGTGCCAGCAGAGGGACTAGCGGGAGAAATTTCAATGAGCAGTTCTTC. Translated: CASRGTSGRNFNEQFF.